This T cell receptor (beta chain) came from a study of T cells in Graves' hyperthyroidism and ophthalmopathy. With regard to this clonotype: Its antigen remains unknown.

General study results and limits: In simple terms, a model built on 13 V-J features told ophthalmopathy apart from stable hyperthyroidism.

The source material, RNA transcripts, was used to amplify TCR beta CDR3 regions. The HTBI primer set was used in a first-round RT-PCR of the TCR CDR3. TCRdb processed the multiplex PCR reads anew with MiXCR; each CDR3 protein has one entry. The table has a few hundred thousand distinct CDR3 sequences, under 25% seen once. The receptor was derived from a man aged 18 to 30 with Graves' hyperthyroidism. The sample was blood.

CDR3: CASSRDTSYEQYV. In DNA form, the CDR3 reads TGTGCCAGCAGTCGGGACACTTCCTACGAGCAGTACGTC. The chain joins TRBV11-2 to TRBJ2-7; TRBD1 might be the D (6 bases). V lost 6 bases, J lost 1 base, and 10 bases lay in between. In germline, CDR1 is SGHAT, CDR2 FQNNGV. The CDR3 is 13 amino acids.